The entry below gives a single T cell receptor (beta chain) sequence along with its context. What antigen it recognizes has not been identified. No clone much larger than this one lies a single base away; base qualities are absent. In the prospective study, participants were about 18 to 95 years old, resided in 24 geographic areas of the United States, and were enrolled through a virtual design. In the prospective study, participants were assigned to cohorts based on the clinical history participants reported in a screening survey and a study questionnaire. Recovered participants in ImmuneRACE Cohort 3 were defined as having two consecutive negative NP/OP PCR tests, clearance from a healthcare professional, or resolution of symptoms. In the prospective study, whole blood, serum and a nasopharyngeal or oropharyngeal swab were collected from each participant by mobile phlebotomists. Prospective study participants could optionally give additional blood draws and questionnaires over a roughly two-month period. Prospective study blood samples were shipped either frozen or at room temperature before DNA extraction.

Sequences LGHNA (CDR1) and YSLEER (CDR2) are obtained from the germline V gene. Trimmed from V: 0 bases; trimmed from J: 8 bases; junction bases lacking a gene match: 9. The CDR3, from cysteine to phenylalanine, totals 16 residues. Of the read, only the CDR3 DNA is kept; its 48 bases are in frame from base 1. TCRbeta CDR3 regions were amplified from genomic DNA using the immunoSEQ Assay, a bias-controlled multiplex PCR. The authors' pipeline ran thus. Within the assay, amplification of reference gene primers was used to estimate how many nucleated cells each sample contained. To quantify the absolute abundance of each unique TCRbeta CDR3 rearrangement, sequence reads were collapsed and filtered. For each sample, productive Simpson clonality was calculated by taking the square root of Simpson's diversity index across productive rearrangements. This immuneACCESS table, as held by TCRdb, lists in-frame sequences with V and J called but not all clones. Of the missing ones, under half trace to an unresolved V gene in checked studies; the others have no known cause. V, J and clone size are taken as reported in that table, and D and trimming were inferred from the DNA itself. The table for this sample lists 280,000 or so clones; around 88% of them were counted only once. Under 7% of the sample lies in the top ten.

The data originate from a study of blood T cell repertoires in COVID-19 (dated by TCRdb to 2020 to 2021). Regarding the study in general: The collaborator samples originated in the United States, Italy and Spain and spanned the acute and convalescent phases of COVID-19. The repertoires were released in a freely available public database intended as a resource for research on the immune response to SARS-CoV-2. HLA class I and class II types, where available, came from metadata supplied by the sample provider rather than from assay-based typing. The dataset comprised deeply sampled blood TCRbeta repertoires from subjects exposed to, actively infected with, or recovered from COVID-19. The samples were drawn from the first 160 participants of the ongoing ImmuneRACE study and from 950 to 1,500 subjects provided by 6 global collaborators. The material from the prospective study consisted of cDNA or gDNA derived from T cells, B-cell-depleted T cells, or PBMCs. Sample metadata almost always included a de-identified subject ID, COVID-19 status, age in years and sex.

What the study reported, not specific to this receptor: The quantity of clinical and demographic metadata differed by source and by participant and was supplied without curation.

The source of this sequence is a woman aged 40-49 years who had recovered from COVID-19. The V and J genes are TRBV4-3 and TRBJ1-4, with 7 middle bases fitting TRBD1. The material sequenced was PBMCs or T cells enriched from blood (not recorded which). The DNA sequence is TGCGCCAGCAGCCAAGATAGGGGGGCAGGGGGAGAAAAACTGTTTTTT. Its translation reads: CASSQDRGAGGEKLFF.